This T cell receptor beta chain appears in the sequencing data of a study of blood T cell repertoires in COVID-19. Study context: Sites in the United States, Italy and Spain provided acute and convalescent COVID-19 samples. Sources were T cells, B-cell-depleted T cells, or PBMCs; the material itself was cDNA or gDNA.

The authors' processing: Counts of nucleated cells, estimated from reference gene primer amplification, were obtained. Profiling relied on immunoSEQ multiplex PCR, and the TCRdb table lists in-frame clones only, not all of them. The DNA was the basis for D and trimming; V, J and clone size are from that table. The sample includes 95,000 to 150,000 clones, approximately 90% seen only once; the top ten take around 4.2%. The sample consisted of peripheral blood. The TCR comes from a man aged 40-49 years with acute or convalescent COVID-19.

In nucleotides, the CDR3 is TGTGCCAGCAGCGCCGGGAACACCGGGGAGCTGTTTTTT. The encoded protein is CASSAGNTGELFF. J is TRBJ2-2 and V is TRBV7-7; the D is unclear. The germline CDR1 and CDR2 sequences are SSHAT and FNYEAQ (reference sequence). The CDR3 has 13 amino acids. The germline V and J ends were trimmed by 5 bases and 1 base, with 5 bases remaining between them.